One sample yielded the 10 T cell receptor beta chains listed below, sequenced in a study of cytomegalovirus exposure and HLA in healthy donors. The PCR was carried out with 60 Vbeta primers and 13 Jbeta primers. Using immunoSEQ multiplex PCR, the repertoire was profiled, and TCRdb retains in-frame clones only, with some absent. In the table there are 140,000 to 150,000 clones, 70% to 90% of which are singletons. Sample: PBMCs. The receptors come from a middle-aged woman in good health and CMV-seropositive.

The chain joins TRBV27 to TRBJ2-1; a weak D match, TRBD2 (5 bases). The CDR3 contains 11 residues. Germline V lookup: CDR1 MNHEY, CDR2 SMNVEV (reference sequence). V shed 3 bases and J shed 14 bases, with 11 bases lying between them. CDR3 sequence (DNA): TGTGCCAGCAGTTTGGGATCCGGGGAGTTCTTC. This encodes CASSLGSGEFF.

The V and J genes are TRBV7-3 and TRBJ2-1; tentatively, D is TRBD2 (5 bases). Between the trimmed V and J ends, which lost 2 bases and 13 bases, there was a span of 12 bases. Germline CDR1 SGHTA, CDR2 FQGTGA. This CDR3 comprises 12 residues. CDR3 coding DNA: TGTGCCAGCAGCTTAGACGGGGTGGCACAGTTCTTC. Translated: CASSLDGVAQFF.

Notes on this clone: Its ends do not fully match the called genes, so a read error is possible. The genes are TRBV2 and TRBJ2-1, with TRBD2 matching 10 bases. The CDR3 length is 11 residues. From germline, CDR1 is SNHLY and CDR2 FYNNEI. Written as DNA, the CDR3 is TGTGCCAGTGGAACCGGGACTAGCGCTCTCTTC. It yields the protein CASGTGTSALF.

The genes are TRBV4-2 and TRBJ2-4, with TRBD2 matching 9 bases. With V trimmed by 1 base and J by 3 bases, 10 bases remained unmatched. This CDR3 has 18 residues. Germline lookup yields CDR1 LGHNA and CDR2 YNFKEQ. The CDR3 bases are TGTGCCAGCAGCCAAGTTGGTCTAGCGGGAATGGGCAAAAACATTCAGTACTTC. Its translation: CASSQVGLAGMGKNIQYF.

V is TRBV11-2 and J is TRBJ2-1, with D tentatively TRBD2 (5 bases). CDR1 and CDR2 (germline): SGHAT, FQNNGV. V was cut by 0 bases and J by 7 bases, with 16 bases left in between. The CDR3 is 16 residues long. The CDR3 is CASSLEILRAGNEQFF. The CDR3 DNA reads TGTGCCAGCAGCTTAGAAATTTTGAGGGCTGGGAATGAGCAGTTCTTC.

The rearrangement joins TRBV5-1 to TRBJ2-4; 7 bases match TRBD1. J gave up 6 bases and V 6 bases, and 6 bases lay outside the gene matches. Germline lookup yields CDR1 SGHRS and CDR2 YFSETQ. The CDR3 has 13 amino acids. CDR3 nucleotides: TGCGCCAGCACCCGGGACAGTGGAAACATTCAGTACTTC. Translation: CASTRDSGNIQYF.

The chain uses TRBV6-6 and TRBJ2-7; D is ambiguous. The germline gives CDR1 MNHNY, CDR2 SVGAGI (reference sequence). V was pared by 0 bases and J by 5 bases, with 8 bases between. CDR3 length equals 13 residues. The DNA of the CDR3 is TGTGCCAGCAGTTACTCGGGCCGCCACGAGCAGTACTTC. Amino acids: CASSYSGRHEQYF.

The chain employs TRBV27 and TRBJ2-3; perhaps TRBD2 as D (7 bases). CDR3 length: 17 amino acids. CDR1 is MNHEY, CDR2 SMNVEV, per germline (reference sequence). Between the trimmed V and J ends, which lost 6 bases and 5 bases, there was a span of 24 bases. The CDR3 nucleotides read TGTGCCAGCAGAGGGGGGAGGGTTTCGGGAGCCATAGATACGCAGTATTTT. It translates to CASRGGRVSGAIDTQYF.

V is TRBV6-5 and J is TRBJ1-2; D is perhaps TRBD1 (5 bases). V was cut by 5 bases and J by 4 bases, with 17 bases left in between. The CDR3 has 15 residues. Germline CDR1 MNHEY, CDR2 SVGAGI. For the CDR3, the DNA is TGTGCCAGCAGTGGGGCCACAGTCTCGCGCTATGGCTACACCTTC. Translating gives CASSGATVSRYGYTF.

A word on this clone: Its ends do not fully match the called genes, so a read error is possible. Other nucleotide sequences in the sample specify the same CDR3. The chain employs TRBV4-2 and TRBJ2-7; weak D call: TRBD1 (5 bases). The CDR3 runs to 15 residues. The V gene's germline CDR1 is LGHNA and CDR2 YNFKEQ. In DNA, the CDR3 is TGTGCCAGCAGCCGAACAGGCGAGAGCTCCTACGAACAGTACTTC. Protein product: CASSRTGESSYEQYF.